One sample yielded the 29 T cell receptor beta chains listed below, sequenced in a study of early T cells in non-severe SARS-CoV-2 infection. TCRdb processed the 5' RACE reads anew with MiXCR; each CDR3 protein has one entry. This table holds 25,000 to 35,000 distinct CDR3 sequences, 4.4% found once. What was sequenced was whole blood. Receptors were obtained from an adult who was a healthcare worker with PCR-confirmed SARS-CoV-2 infection or an uninfected control (not recorded which).

This clonotype was detected ten times or more. V usage is TRBV12-3 or TRBV12-4 and J usage is TRBJ2-1, with TRBD2 matching 9 bases. The V and J ends lost 5 bases and 9 bases, in that order; junction bases with no gene match: 14. The CDR3 is made up of 16 amino acids. DNA of the CDR3: TGTGCCAGCAGTCCCGATATAGCGGGAGAGGCTGGTGAGCAGTTCTTC. Translation gives CASSPDIAGEAGEQFF.

This clonotype was observed many times. This sequence joins TRBV6-4 and TRBJ2-1, with 9 bases aligning to TRBD2. The CDR3 has 15 residues. Germline CDR1 and CDR2: MRHNA and SNTAGT. Unmatched junction bases numbered 2, after V lost 0 bases and J lost 5 bases. The CDR3 reads CASSDSGTSHNEQFF. CDR3 coding DNA: TGTGCCAGCAGTGACTCCGGGACTAGCCACAATGAGCAGTTCTTC.

In this sample, this clonotype turned up many times. The chain recombines TRBV19 with TRBJ2-7; unclear D gene. V lost 3 bases to trimming and J lost 2 bases, with 14 bases between them. The CDR3 is 15 residues long. CDR1 LNHDA and CDR2 SQIVND come from the germline V gene (reference sequence). The CDR3 is CASSISARSAYEQYF. Here the CDR3 DNA reads TGTGCCAGTAGTATCAGCGCAAGGTCCGCCTACGAGCAGTACTTC.

This clonotype was counted many times. The chain carries TRBV29-1 and TRBJ1-1; no definite D call. V dropped 1 base and J dropped 1 base, with 10 bases sitting between them. Germline V gene lookup returns CDR1 SQVTM and CDR2 ANQGSEA. There are 14 residues in the CDR3. The CDR3 is CSVEGRQTNTEAFF. The CDR3 region has the DNA TGCAGCGTTGAAGGGAGGCAAACGAACACTGAAGCTTTCTTT.

The chain combines TRBV2 with TRBJ2-1; D is tentatively TRBD1 or TRBD2 (5 bases each). In germline, CDR1 is SNHLY, CDR2 FYNNEI. Trimming removed 6 bases at V and 8 bases at J, with 20 bases between. This CDR3 has 15 amino acids. CDR3 nucleotides: TGTGCCAGCAGCCAAAGGGACCCAGTCAGGGATGAGCAGTTCTTC. It translates to CASSQRDPVRDEQFF.

This clonotype was seen many times. The V gene is TRBV6-6, the J gene TRBJ2-7; possibly TRBD2 for D (5 bases). Trimming cost V 6 bases and J 0 bases, with 9 bases left between them. The CDR3 extends over 13 amino acids. The V gene's germline CDR1 is MNHNY and CDR2 SVGAGI (reference sequence). The CDR3 bases are TGTGCCAGCAGCCCGGCGGGCTCCTACGAGCAGTACTTC. Translated, it gives CASSPAGSYEQYF.

This clonotype showed up many times. V and J are TRBV3-1 and TRBJ2-7; weak D call: TRBD2 (6 bases). There are 15 residues in the CDR3. Trimming removed 4 bases from V and 3 bases from J, with 16 bases in between. Per germline, CDR1 LGHDT and CDR2 YNNKEL (reference sequence). DNA for the CDR3: TGTGCCAGCAGCCGTGGTGGGGGGAATAGCTACGAGCAGTACTTC. Encoded protein: CASSRGGGNSYEQYF.

In this sample, this clonotype turned up once. The chain has TRBV7-3 and TRBJ2-3; D remains unclear. The V gene lost 1 base and the J gene lost 5 bases, with 7 bases spanning the gap. The CDR3 runs to 13 residues. The V gene's germline CDR1 is SGHTA and CDR2 FQGTGA. The CDR3 coding sequence is TGTGCCAGCAGCTTAAAACGAGGAGATACGCAGTATTTT. Its protein product is CASSLKRGDTQYF.

There are many counts of this clonotype. The chain carries TRBV20-1 and TRBJ1-6, with D tentatively TRBD1 (5 bases). The CDR3 loop spans 15 amino acids. Germline V gene lookup returns CDR1 DFQATT and CDR2 SNEGSKA (reference sequence). V lost 3 bases and J 5 bases, leaving 14 bases between the germline ends. CDR3 in DNA: TGCAGTGCTAGTTTACCGGGACGGAATAATTCACCCCTCCACTTT. Protein product: CSASLPGRNNSPLHF.

This clonotype was seen many times. This chain uses TRBV20-1 with TRBJ1-4; TRBD1 is a possible D gene (5 bases). Germline V CDR1 and CDR2: DFQATT, SNEGSKA (reference sequence). V shed 7 bases and J shed 7 bases, with 13 bases lying between them. This CDR3 has 12 residues. CDR3 nucleotide sequence: TGCAGTGGACAGAGCGACGGTGAAAAACTGTTTTTT. This codes for CSGQSDGEKLFF.

The chain combines TRBV7-8 with TRBJ2-5; 10 nucleotides line up with TRBD2. Germline CDR1 is SGHVS and CDR2 is FQNEAQ. The CDR3 loop spans 15 amino acids. J gave up 5 bases and V 2 bases, and 5 bases lay outside the gene matches. The CDR3 spells CASSLQREGPETQYF. In DNA form, the CDR3 reads TGTGCCAGCAGCTTACAGCGGGAGGGCCCGGAGACCCAGTACTTC.

The chain uses TRBV3-1 and TRBJ1-5, with D uncertain. Germline CDR1 LGHDT, CDR2 YNNKEL (reference sequence). The CDR3 length is 12 residues. V was pared by 3 bases and J by 3 bases, with 3 bases between. CDR3 DNA: TGTGCCAGCAGCCACAACAATCAGCCCCAGCATTTT. The encoded protein is CASSHNNQPQHF.

This clonotype was seen repeatedly, ten times or more. The chain combines TRBV4-2 with TRBJ2-1, with D possibly being TRBD2 (7 bases). The germline V gene has CDR1 LGHNA and CDR2 YNFKEQ. Trimming stripped 8 bases from V and 4 bases from J, with 15 bases between. CDR3 length equals 14 residues. CDR3 in amino acids: CASGERDIYNEQFF. In nucleotides, the CDR3 is TGTGCCAGCGGTGAGCGGGACATTTACAATGAGCAGTTCTTC.

Turning to this clonotype: A read error may be the cause here, since a much bigger clone is one base away. The V gene is TRBV7-9, the J gene TRBJ2-3; the D is unclear. Trimming pared 4 bases from V and 1 base from J, leaving 3 bases between. The CDR3 spans 12 residues. Per the germline V gene, CDR1 is SEHNR and CDR2 is FQNEAQ (reference sequence). The CDR3 DNA reads as TGTGCCAGCAGCTGGCGCACAGATACGCAGTATTTT. Translation gives CASSWRTDTQYF. The complete variable domain, with remaining parts taken from reference TRBV7-9 and TRBJ2-3, reads DTGVSQNPRHKITKRGQNVTFRCDPISEHNRLYWYRQTLGQGPEFLTYFQNEAQLEKSRLLSDRFSAERPKGSFSTLEIQRTEQGDSAMYLCASSWRTDTQYFGPGTRLTVL.

This clonotype was counted only a few times. The chain is built from TRBV7-3 and TRBJ2-3, with D unclear. The CDR3 length is 14 residues. The germline V gene encodes CDR1 SGHTA and CDR2 FQGTGA. Trimming took 2 bases from V and 1 from J, leaving 7 bases between them. The CDR3 coding sequence is TGTGCCAGCAGCTTATCCCCGCGCACAGATACGCAGTATTTT. It specifies CASSLSPRTDTQYF.

This clonotype was observed a few times. The chain carries TRBV6-5 and TRBJ2-1; perhaps TRBD1 as D (8 bases). The germline V and J ends were trimmed by 8 bases and 3 bases, with 17 bases remaining between them. The CDR3 sequence is 15 residues long. CDR1 is MNHEY, CDR2 SVGAGI, per germline. The CDR3 loop reads CASGQTGGDYNEQFF. The CDR3 nucleotides are TGTGCCAGCGGACAAACAGGGGGGGACTACAATGAGCAGTTCTTC.

This clonotype has only a few counts. V and J are TRBV27 and TRBJ2-1, with 7 nucleotides matching TRBD1. The CDR3 loop spans 17 amino acids. The germline gives CDR1 MNHEY, CDR2 SMNVEV (reference sequence). Trimming took 7 bases from V and 5 from J; bases not matched to a gene: 17. The CDR3 DNA reads as TGTGCCAGCAATCAGATATCCCCCGGGACAGCTCACAATGAGCAGTTCTTC. Protein: CASNQISPGTAHNEQFF.

The rearrangement links TRBV5-4 to TRBJ2-2; either TRBD1 or TRBD2 may fit D (5 bases each). Germline lookup yields CDR1 SGHNT and CDR2 YYREEE (reference sequence). The CDR3 loop spans 16 amino acids. V was clipped by 3 bases and J by 2 bases, with 14 bases between them. CDR3 amino acids: CASSSGRGFNTGELFF. In DNA, the CDR3 is TGTGCCAGCAGCTCGGGACGGGGTTTTAACACCGGGGAGCTGTTTTTT.

This clonotype was found many times. The genes are TRBV24-1 and TRBJ2-2; no clear D gene. CDR1 is KGHDR and CDR2 is SFDVKD in the germline V gene. V lost 4 bases to trimming and J lost 0 bases, with 11 bases between them. The CDR3 runs to 16 residues. The chain's CDR3 is CATSDSARSNTGELFF. The CDR3 DNA reads as TGTGCCACCAGTGACTCCGCAAGGTCGAACACCGGGGAGCTGTTTTTT.

This clonotype was counted many times. V gene TRBV3-1 combines with J gene TRBJ1-4; TRBD1 matches at 9 bases. Germline V gives CDR1 LGHDT, CDR2 YNNKEL (reference sequence). This CDR3 contains 14 residues. J lost 7 bases, V lost 7 bases, and 7 bases had no gene match. CDR3 bases: TGTGCCAGCAACACAGGGGGCGAAAGTGAAAAACTGTTTTTT. Translating gives CASNTGGESEKLFF.

This clonotype came up a few times. The J gene is TRBJ2-1, the V gene TRBV27; 7 bases are a match to TRBD1. The junction had 7 bases not matched to a gene; V was cut back by 5 bases and J by 3 bases. Germline V gene data show CDR1 as MNHEY and CDR2 as SMNVEV (reference sequence). This CDR3 comprises 15 residues. CDR3 loop: CASSGPGQFYNEQFF. The CDR3 DNA follows: TGTGCCAGCAGTGGACCGGGACAGTTCTACAATGAGCAGTTCTTC.

This clonotype was seen repeatedly, ten times or more. The chain uses TRBV4-3 and TRBJ1-2; possibly TRBD1 for D (5 bases). The CDR3 contains 13 residues. From germline, CDR1 is LGHNA and CDR2 YSLEER. With 3 bases removed from V and 10 bases from J, the gap between germline ends came to 15 bases. The chain's CDR3 is CASSQGAGPSYTF. Here the CDR3 DNA reads TGCGCCAGCAGCCAGGGTGCAGGGCCCTCCTACACCTTC.

This clonotype has at least ten counts. The V call is TRBV20-1, the J call TRBJ2-4; D is possibly TRBD2 (5 bases). This CDR3 is built from 16 residues. Germline values: CDR1 DFQATT, CDR2 SNEGSKA (reference sequence). Trimming pared 1 base from V and 0 bases from J, leaving 13 bases between. The CDR3 bases are TGCAGTGCTAGAGGAGGGAGCCAGATAGCCAAAAACATTCAGTACTTC. Its protein product is CSARGGSQIAKNIQYF.

As DNA, the CDR3 is TGTGCCACCAGTATCGGAGCGGCCTCCTACGAGCAGTACGTC. This encodes CATSIGAASYEQYV. V gene TRBV24-1 combines with J gene TRBJ2-7, with D perhaps matching TRBD2 (5 bases). V gave up 6 bases and J gave up 0 bases, with 11 bases separating them. CDR1 is KGHDR and CDR2 is SFDVKD in the germline V gene. The CDR3 loop spans 14 amino acids.

At least ten counts were recorded for this clonotype. The chain employs TRBV27 and TRBJ2-7; TRBD2 matches 11 bases. The CDR3 is 14 amino acids. Germline values: CDR1 MNHEY, CDR2 SMNVEV (reference sequence). Trimming cost V 6 bases and J 4 bases; bases outside gene matches: 5. The CDR3 is CASSPGLAVYEQYF. DNA for the CDR3: TGTGCCAGCAGCCCGGGACTAGCGGTTTACGAGCAGTACTTC.

This clonotype is termed medium-sized. The V and J genes are TRBV3-1 and TRBJ2-6, with unresolved D. V gave up 5 bases and J gave up 3 bases, with 14 bases separating them. Germline values: CDR1 LGHDT, CDR2 YNNKEL (reference sequence). CDR3 size: 16 residues. CDR3 nucleotide sequence: TGTGCCAGCAGCTCCGACGTAGGAAATGGGGCCAACGTCCTGACTTTC. Its protein is CASSSDVGNGANVLTF. The variable domain in full, with the rest retrieved from reference TRBV3-1 and TRBJ2-6, is DTAVSQTPKYLVTQMGNDKSIKCEQNLGHDTMYWYKQDSKKFLKIMFSYNNKELIINETVPNRFSPKSPDKAHLNLHINSLELGDSAVYFCASSSDVGNGANVLTFGAGSRLTVL.

This clonotype turned up a few times. The chain recombines TRBV29-1 with TRBJ1-2; no definite D call. The CDR3 loop spans 13 amino acids. V was shortened by 6 bases and J by 1 base, with 12 bases between the two germline ends. The germline V gene encodes CDR1 SQVTM and CDR2 ANQGSEA. CDR3 sequence reads: CSVGSGSNYGYTF. DNA for the CDR3: TGCAGCGTGGGATCAGGCAGTAACTATGGCTACACCTTC.

This clonotype came up a few times. The chain has TRBV24-1 and TRBJ2-2; D not resolved. The germline V gene encodes CDR1 KGHDR and CDR2 SFDVKD. The CDR3 is made up of 16 amino acids. V was cut by 3 bases and J by 6 bases, with 16 bases left in between. CDR3 sequence (DNA): TGTGCCACCAGTGATCACATGCTCCTTAGTCCCGGGGAGCTGTTTTTT. Its translation: CATSDHMLLSPGELFF.

This clonotype is categorized as medium-sized. This chain uses TRBV3-1 with TRBJ2-7; 14 positions match TRBD2. The CDR3 is 15 amino acids. V was pared by 4 bases and J by 3 bases, with 2 bases of the junction left unmatched. Germline V gene data show CDR1 as LGHDT and CDR2 as YNNKEL (reference sequence). The CDR3 here is CASSRGTSGSYEQYV. In nucleotides, the CDR3 is TGTGCCAGCAGCCGCGGGACTAGCGGGAGCTACGAGCAGTACGTC.